This TCR beta chain was sequenced during a study of blood T cell repertoires in COVID-19. Study overall: COVID-19 samples collected from the United States, Italy and Spain covered acute and convalescent phases. The cDNA or gDNA used as material had been derived from T cells, B-cell-depleted T cells, or PBMCs.

In the original workflow: By means of reference gene primer amplification, nucleated cell counts were estimated. Method: immunoSEQ multiplex PCR; TCRdb's copy keeps in-frame clones and lacks some. Clone size and the V and J calls come from that table; the DNA yielded D and trimming. This table has 80,000 to 95,000 clones, 65% to 80% appearing once. This CDR3 is built from 20 residues. V shed 4 bases, J shed 0 bases, and the junction held 17 bases outside the gene matches. Germline V gene lookup returns CDR1 SGDLS and CDR2 YYNGEE. Sequencing used peripheral blood. The chain carries TRBV9 and TRBJ1-3; TRBD1 matches at 9 bases. This clonotype was sampled from a woman over 75 with active or convalescent COVID-19. The CDR3 DNA reads as TGTGCCAGCAGCTTGTCCGTTCCTGGCCGGGACAGGGTCTCTGGAAACACCATATATTTT. Translated, it gives CASSLSVPGRDRVSGNTIYF. Based on the CDR3 plus reference TRBV9 and TRBJ1-3, the full variable domain is DSGVTQTPKHLITATGQRVTLRCSPRSGDLSVYWYQQSLDQGLQFLIQYYNGEERAKGNILERFSAQQFPDLHSELNLSSLELGDSALYFCASSLSVPGRDRVSGNTIYFGEGSWLTVV.